Included here is one TCR beta chain sequence, with context. It was at deep level that the assay was run. DNA at 200 ng, 30,000 or so T cell genomes, went into sorted-subset replicate PCRs. Clones were sequenced by immunoSEQ multiplex PCR, and TCRdb holds only the in-frame ones, with some missing. The data show about 2 million clones, roughly 96% seen once. The data were obtained in a study of shared clonotypes between healthy human individuals. Germline loops: CDR1 SGHVS, CDR2 FNYEAQ. This CDR3 region has 17 residues. The V and J ends lost 6 bases and 0 bases, in that order; junction bases with no gene match: 4.

The J gene is TRBJ2-6, the V gene TRBV7-6; 11 bases are a match to TRBD1. This receptor was obtained from a man aged 18 to 30 in good health. The specimen was naive CD4+ T cells sorted from blood. Regarding subset: CD45RA+ positively selected. DNA of the CDR3: TGTGCCAGCAGTACCGGGACAGGGGGCTCTGGGGCCAACGTCCTGACTTTC. It codes for CASSTGTGGSGANVLTF.